The 32 T cell receptor beta chains below all came from one sample that was sequenced in a study of regulatory T cells in long-lasting Graves disease. The authors built TCR beta libraries using iRepertoire HTBI primers and Arm-PCR of CDR3 regions. TCRdb processed the multiplex PCR reads anew with MiXCR; each CDR3 protein has one entry. The repertoire consists of hundreds of thousands of distinct CDR3 sequences, with more than 15% occurring once and the leading ten covering around 25%. Time point meaning: newly diagnosed GD, antithyroid drugs for less than 3 months. Extracted PBMC RNA gave rise to the TCR library. These data were also reused for a study on T cells in Graves' hyperthyroidism and ophthalmopathy.

This sample comprised peripheral blood mononuclear cells (PBMCs), obtained at new diagnosis, from a patient treated with antithyroid drugs. The receptor source for this set is a woman aged 35 to 60 with Graves disease.

This clonotype was seen just once. V is TRBV29-1 and J is TRBJ2-2; D is perhaps TRBD2 (5 bases). The V and J ends lost 6 bases and 6 bases respectively, with 11 bases between them. CDR1 and CDR2 from the germline V gene are SQVTM and ANQGSEA. CDR3 size: 12 residues. CDR3 protein: CSVNGGSGELFF. The CDR3 region has the DNA TGCAGCGTCAATGGAGGATCCGGGGAGCTGTTTTTT.

V is TRBV20-1 and J is TRBJ1-5, with D possibly being TRBD1 (6 bases). CDR3 size: 14 residues. Between the trimmed V and J ends, which lost 0 bases and 7 bases, there was a span of 13 bases. CDR1 and CDR2 from the germline V gene are DFQATT and SNEGSKA (reference sequence). The CDR3 here is CSARDPGGAQPQHF. The CDR3, as DNA: TGCAGTGCTAGAGATCCGGGGGGGGCCCAGCCCCAGCATTTT.

This clonotype was recorded at least ten times. The chain couples TRBV20-1 to TRBJ1-4; D is possibly TRBD1 (5 bases). Trimming left V 0 bases short and J 9 bases short, with 11 bases between. This CDR3 contains 13 residues. The germline CDR1 and CDR2 sequences are DFQATT and SNEGSKA (reference sequence). The CDR3 region has the DNA TGCAGTGCTAGAGACCAGGGAGGCCAAAAACTGTTTTTT. Residues: CSARDQGGQKLFF.

The chain joins TRBV30 to TRBJ1-1; D ambiguous. This CDR3 comprises 10 residues. Germline assignment: CDR1 GTSNPN and CDR2 SVGIG (reference sequence). Trimming took off 3 bases at V and 3 bases at J, with 2 bases between the two ends. CDR3 region: CAWSYTEAFF. The CDR3 nucleotides read TGTGCCTGGAGCTACACTGAAGCTTTCTTT.

The chain recombines TRBV6-1 with TRBJ1-1, with D uncertain. The CDR3 has 18 residues. Trimming took off 6 bases at V and 1 base at J, with 24 bases between the two ends. Germline V CDR1 and CDR2: MNHNS, SASEGT. The chain's CDR3 is CASRPNPGRRRRNTEAFF. The CDR3 bases are TGTGCCAGCAGGCCTAATCCTGGCAGACGCCGCCGGAACACTGAAGCTTTCTTT.

This clonotype was counted ten times or more. CDR3 DNA sequence: TGTGCCAGCAGTATTCGGGGACAGGGGGCGTCTGGGGCCAACGTCCTGACTTTC. The encoded protein is CASSIRGQGASGANVLTF. The chain carries TRBV6-9 and TRBJ2-6, with 12 bases matching TRBD1. After removal of 5 bases from V and 1 base from J, the junction contained 6 bases not matched to a gene. Germline V gene sequence: CDR1 MNHGY, CDR2 SVAAGI. The CDR3 consists of 18 residues.

This clonotype was picked up many times. V is TRBV12-3 or TRBV12-4 and J is TRBJ1-3, with D maybe TRBD1 (5 bases). The CDR3 covers 18 residues. V lost 1 base and J 0 bases, leaving 16 bases between the germline ends. Here the CDR3 reads CASSLGAGPMNSGNTIYF. The CDR3 DNA follows: TGTGCCAGCAGTTTAGGTGCAGGGCCTATGAACTCTGGAAACACCATATATTTT.

The table lists this clonotype with a few counts. This chain uses TRBV5-1 with TRBJ2-1; D uncertain. The V and J ends lost 0 bases and 8 bases respectively, with 15 bases between them. The V gene's germline CDR1 is SGHRS and CDR2 YFSETQ. This CDR3 is built from 15 residues. The CDR3 DNA is TGCGCCAGCAGCTTGGATTACCTATCGATTGATGAGCAGTTCTTC. Its translation: CASSLDYLSIDEQFF.

This chain joins TRBV7-9 and TRBJ2-1; tentatively, D is TRBD2 (5 bases). This CDR3 spans 13 amino acids. Deletions cut 5 bases from V and 12 bases from J, with 17 bases between. Germline CDR1 and CDR2: SEHNR and FQNEAQ (reference sequence). CDR3 sequence reads: CASSRIQGGRQFF. The CDR3 bases are TGTGCCAGCAGCCGTATCCAAGGTGGGAGGCAGTTCTTC.

For this clonotype: One base away lies a much larger clone, so this may be a sequencing read error. The chain combines TRBV15 with TRBJ2-3, with 10 bases identical to TRBD1. CDR1 and CDR2 from the germline V gene are LNHNV and YYDKDF (reference sequence). This CDR3 comprises 15 residues. As DNA, the CDR3 is TGTGTCACCAGCAGAGGGACAGGGGGCACAGATACGCAGTATTTT. Residues: CVTSRGTGGTDTQYF.

Ten or more counts support this clonotype. The chain links TRBV30 to TRBJ2-1, with 7 bases lining up with TRBD2. This CDR3 is 14 amino acids long. V shed 1 base, J shed 5 bases, and the junction held 5 bases outside the gene matches. CDR1 and CDR2 (germline): GTSNPN, SVGIG (reference sequence). The DNA of the CDR3 is TGTGCCTGGAGTGGGGGAGGGGCAGACAATGAGCAGTTCTTC. Protein: CAWSGGGADNEQFF.

This clonotype showed up just once. The chain combines TRBV6-1 with TRBJ1-1; D is unresolved. Germline CDR1 reads MNHNS; CDR2 reads SASEGT. V was trimmed by 3 bases and J by 6 bases, leaving 11 bases between them. The CDR3 totals 13 residues. The CDR3 DNA follows: TGTGCCAGCAGTGACCGGGTGGGGTCTGAAGCTTTCTTT. It translates to CASSDRVGSEAFF.

This clonotype was seen a few times. The V gene is TRBV30, the J gene TRBJ2-3, with 8 bases that match TRBD2. J gave up 6 bases and V 0 bases, and 5 bases lay outside the gene matches. This CDR3 comprises 14 residues. Germline loops: CDR1 GTSNPN, CDR2 SVGIG (reference sequence). The DNA of the CDR3 is TGTGCCTGGAGTGTCGGCGGGGGGCCTGATACGCAGTATTTT. This gives the protein CAWSVGGGPDTQYF.

There are many counts of this clonotype. The chain uses TRBV18 and TRBJ1-1; D uncertain. There are 15 residues in the CDR3. Germline V lookup: CDR1 KGHSH, CDR2 LQKENI. V was trimmed by 3 bases and J by 4 bases, leaving 15 bases between them. The CDR3 bases are TGTGCCAGCTCACCCCTTAAAGGCGTTGGCACTGAAGCTTTCTTT. This encodes CASSPLKGVGTEAFF.

The chain uses TRBV4-1 and TRBJ2-5; 7 bases line up with TRBD2. From germline, CDR1 is MGHRA and CDR2 YSYEKL. The junction had 5 bases not matched to a gene; V was cut back by 0 bases and J by 1 base. The CDR3 spans 16 residues. The CDR3 sequence is CASSQDRGVFQETQYF. The DNA of the CDR3 is TGCGCCAGCAGCCAAGATCGGGGGGTATTCCAAGAGACCCAGTACTTC.

This clonotype was observed many times. The rearrangement joins TRBV3-1 to TRBJ2-5; D ambiguous. V lost 0 bases and J lost 4, with 6 bases in between. CDR3 size: 13 residues. Germline loops: CDR1 LGHDT, CDR2 YNNKEL (reference sequence). The CDR3 DNA sequence: TGTGCCAGCAGCCAAGAAGCGCGAGAGACCCAGTACTTC. Translated: CASSQEARETQYF.

Many counts were recorded for this clonotype. This chain links TRBV7-9 with TRBJ1-6; maybe TRBD1 (5 bases). Germline V CDR1 and CDR2: SEHNR, FQNEAQ (reference sequence). This CDR3 has 16 residues. V lost 5 bases and J 2 bases, leaving 13 bases between the germline ends. In DNA form, the CDR3 reads TGTGCCAGCAGCCAGGGAGGAGGGGCCTATAATTCACCCCTCCACTTT. This codes for CASSQGGGAYNSPLHF.

The chain uses TRBV7-9 and TRBJ1-5; D remains unclear. The CDR3 runs to 14 residues. Per germline, CDR1 SEHNR and CDR2 FQNEAQ (reference sequence). The ends were cut back, 5 bases at V and 4 bases at J, with 12 bases in the middle. Written as DNA, the CDR3 is TGTGCCAGCAGCGCAGCCGGTTCTAATCAGCCCCAGCATTTT. It encodes CASSAAGSNQPQHF.

This clonotype has at least ten counts. This chain uses TRBV12-3 or TRBV12-4 with TRBJ1-5; 8 nucleotides match TRBD1. Unmatched junction bases numbered 4, after V lost 6 bases and J lost 0 bases. This CDR3 region has 15 residues. The DNA for the CDR3 is TGTGCCAGCAGGGACAGGGCCGATAGCAATCAGCCCCAGCATTTT. Amino acids: CASRDRADSNQPQHF.

This chain joins TRBV27 and TRBJ1-1; D unclear. The CDR3 is 15 amino acids. The germline V gene has CDR1 MNHEY and CDR2 SMNVEV (reference sequence). Deletions cut 5 bases from V and 4 bases from J, with 17 bases between. As DNA, the CDR3 is TGTGCCAGCAGTCCCCTCGGAGGATGGGGCACTGAAGCTTTCTTT. It yields the protein CASSPLGGWGTEAFF.

Ten or more counts support this clonotype. The genes are TRBV11-2 and TRBJ2-7; 10 bases align to TRBD1. J was trimmed by 1 base and V by 5 bases; bases with no gene match: 14. CDR1 is SGHAT and CDR2 is FQNNGV in the germline V gene. The CDR3 loop spans 18 amino acids. The CDR3 DNA is TGTGCCAGCAGCCTACTAGGGGGGGGACAGGGGAATTCCTACGAGCAGTACTTC. Protein: CASSLLGGGQGNSYEQYF.

The genes are TRBV30 and TRBJ2-7; 12 bases agree with TRBD1. Germline assignment: CDR1 GTSNPN and CDR2 SVGIG (reference sequence). Germline trimming cut 7 bases from V and 4 bases from J; bases unmatched to any gene: 8. CDR3 length equals 14 residues. The CDR3 spells CAFRDRGHLYEQYF. In nucleotides, the CDR3 is TGTGCCTTCCGGGACAGGGGGCATCTTTACGAGCAGTACTTC.

There are many counts of this clonotype. The CDR3 bases are TGTGCCAGCAGTTACTCGATAAACGGTGCGGGACGCTCCTACGAGCAGTACTTC. Its protein product is CASSYSINGAGRSYEQYF. V usage is TRBV6-5 and J usage is TRBJ2-7, with a possible D match to TRBD2 (6 bases). The germline CDR1 and CDR2 sequences are MNHEY and SVGAGI. Trimming cost V 0 bases and J 0 bases, with 18 bases left between them. The CDR3 extends over 18 amino acids.

This clonotype appeared a few times. The chain carries TRBV7-3 and TRBJ2-1, with D possibly being TRBD1 or TRBD2 (5 bases each). Trimming pared 6 bases from V and 7 bases from J, leaving 19 bases between. There are 15 residues in the CDR3. Germline values: CDR1 SGHTA, CDR2 FQGTGA. DNA for the CDR3: TGTGCCAGCAGTTTAGGGGACGTACGGAGGAATGAGCAGTTCTTC. Protein product: CASSLGDVRRNEQFF.

This clonotype showed up many times. The rearrangement joins TRBV30 to TRBJ2-5; weak D call: TRBD2 (6 bases). Per germline, CDR1 GTSNPN and CDR2 SVGIG (reference sequence). The V end was cut by 1 base, the J end by 5 bases, with 11 bases between. The CDR3 loop spans 13 amino acids. The chain's CDR3 is CAWSGGERETQYF. The CDR3 nucleotides read TGTGCCTGGAGTGGGGGGGAAAGGGAGACCCAGTACTTC.

A word on this clonotype: Given a much more abundant clone one base away, this may be a read error. The CDR3 loop is CASSPGTPRDTQYF. Here the CDR3 DNA reads TGTGCCAGCTCACCCGGGACTCCCAGAGATACGCAGTATTTT. V is TRBV18 and J is TRBJ2-3, with D perhaps TRBD2 (6 bases). Germline V gene data show CDR1 as KGHSH and CDR2 as LQKENI. The CDR3 consists of 14 residues. V dropped 3 bases and J dropped 5 bases, with 12 bases sitting between them.

This clonotype has a count of ten or more. The CDR3 spells CASKIRGIGTDTQYF. The CDR3 region has the DNA TGTGCCAGCAAAATCAGGGGAATTGGCACAGATACGCAGTATTTT. The gene calls are TRBV12-3 or TRBV12-4 and TRBJ2-3; a weak D match, TRBD1 (6 bases). The CDR3 is 15 residues long. V lost 7 bases and J lost 1, with 15 bases in between.

This clonotype was found many times. V is TRBV12-3 or TRBV12-4 and J is TRBJ1-5; possible D gene TRBD1, 6 bases. The germline V and J ends were trimmed by 3 bases and 3 bases, with 9 bases remaining between them. CDR3 length equals 14 residues. For the CDR3, the DNA is TGTGCCAGCAGTTTCTACAGGGACAATCAGCCCCAGCATTTT. Translating gives CASSFYRDNQPQHF.

About this clonotype itself: A much larger clone differs by one base, so this may be a read error. The CDR3 DNA sequence: TGTGCCAGCGCGGGGGGCTCCTACAATGAGCAGTTCTTC. Protein product: CASAGGSYNEQFF. This chain joins TRBV6-2 or TRBV6-3 and TRBJ2-1, with 8 bases lining up with TRBD2. V was clipped by 8 bases and J by 0 bases; unmatched bases: 0. Germline CDR1 MNHEY, CDR2 SVGEGT. The CDR3 totals 13 residues.

The table lists this clonotype with many counts. The chain links TRBV12-3 or TRBV12-4 to TRBJ2-1; 11 bases match TRBD2. This CDR3 contains 17 residues. The V gene end was trimmed by 4 bases and the J gene end by 6 bases; junction bases not matched to a gene: 11. The CDR3 spells CASSSRRLAGIPNEQFF. The CDR3 nucleotides are TGTGCCAGCAGTTCGAGAAGACTAGCGGGGATCCCCAATGAGCAGTTCTTC.

This clonotype was picked up a small number of times. This rearrangement joins TRBV12-3 or TRBV12-4 to TRBJ2-1; D assignment may be TRBD1 or TRBD2 (5 bases each). The CDR3 spans 16 residues. The V end lost 4 bases, the J end lost 0 bases, and 13 bases lay between the germline ends. DNA for the CDR3: TGTGCCAGCAGTTCTGGGACCACCAGCTCCTACAATGAGCAGTTCTTC. Its translation: CASSSGTTSSYNEQFF.

The gene calls are TRBV18 and TRBJ2-3; TRBD2 matches 8 bases. CDR1 and CDR2 (germline): KGHSH, LQKENI. Germline trimming cut 3 bases from V and 4 bases from J; bases unmatched to any gene: 9. The length of the CDR3 is 16 residues. This chain's CDR3 is CASSPLRSGGADTQYF. CDR3 DNA: TGTGCCAGCTCACCTTTAAGAAGCGGGGGCGCAGATACGCAGTATTTT.